Listed below are T cell receptor beta chains from one sample, sequenced in a study of blood T cell repertoires in COVID-19. Assay: immunoSEQ multiplex PCR; the TCRdb copy retains only in-frame clones and omits some. Here the sample spans over 200,000 clones, roughly 92% being singletons. The sequencing sample was made of peripheral blood. These receptors came from a man aged 55 to 70 with COVID-19, enrolled during active disease. Each CDR3 is given without its conserved first and last residue.

j_call,v_call,cdr3_aa
TRBJ1-6,TRBV5-6,ASSLDLGTGLNSPLH
TRBJ1-1,TRBV12-3/TRBV12-4,ASSLEGTGEAF
TRBJ2-2,TRBV6-5,ASSYEDRVAGELF
TRBJ2-2,TRBV4-1,ASSQLAGGSFTGELF
TRBJ2-2,TRBV12-1,ASSLGQGLPGELF
TRBJ2-7,TRBV5-1,ASSEAGGFYEQY
TRBJ1-3,TRBV5-1,ASSLGTGLNTIY
TRBJ2-7,TRBV5-1,ASSLEGMGSYEQY
TRBJ2-2,TRBV7-9,ASSLVGAGTGELF
TRBJ2-5,TRBV2,ASLARMIQETQY
TRBJ1-5,TRBV30,AWSVRQGWNQPQH
TRBJ2-7,TRBV19,ASSPPDRYGEQY
TRBJ1-6,TRBV7-8,ASSTRREAGVLSPLH
TRBJ2-7,TRBV5-4,ASSLGGGGEQY
TRBJ2-5,TRBV7-2,ASSLAGQPETQY
TRBJ2-1,TRBV18,ASSPAGGGGNEQF
TRBJ2-6,TRBV5-1,ASSSRDREAGANVLT
TRBJ1-1,TRBV4-2,ASSQDLNRGTNTEAF
TRBJ2-1,TRBV5-1,ASSAFSGGAGNEQF
TRBJ2-4,TRBV21-1,ASSKTLAGGFKNIQY
TRBJ1-1,TRBV3-1/TRBV3-2,ASSPGLRGRDTEAF
TRBJ1-2,TRBV29-1,SATGGAYGYT
TRBJ2-3,TRBV19,ASSTGTGQAGSGTQY
TRBJ1-1,TRBV6-6,ASRPGQGAFGAF